The present entry profiles one T cell receptor (beta chain) with its context. There are 14 residues in the CDR3. The junction had 6 bases not matched to a gene; V was cut back by 5 bases and J by 6 bases. CDR1 is DFQATT, CDR2 SNEGSKA, per germline (reference sequence). TCRdb recomputed calls from the RT-PCR reads with MiXCR, one row per CDR3 protein. The sample lists hundreds of thousands of distinct CDR3 sequences, 11% to 15% occurring once. This receptor was taken from a female donor in good health, serving as a healthy control. This rearrangement joins TRBV20-1 to TRBJ2-3; 12 nucleotides agree with TRBD2. Sample: memory CD4+ T cells from blood. The CDR3 nucleotides are TGCAGTGCTTTTCTAGCGGGAGGGGAGGATACGCAGTATTTT. Protein product: CSAFLAGGEDTQYF.